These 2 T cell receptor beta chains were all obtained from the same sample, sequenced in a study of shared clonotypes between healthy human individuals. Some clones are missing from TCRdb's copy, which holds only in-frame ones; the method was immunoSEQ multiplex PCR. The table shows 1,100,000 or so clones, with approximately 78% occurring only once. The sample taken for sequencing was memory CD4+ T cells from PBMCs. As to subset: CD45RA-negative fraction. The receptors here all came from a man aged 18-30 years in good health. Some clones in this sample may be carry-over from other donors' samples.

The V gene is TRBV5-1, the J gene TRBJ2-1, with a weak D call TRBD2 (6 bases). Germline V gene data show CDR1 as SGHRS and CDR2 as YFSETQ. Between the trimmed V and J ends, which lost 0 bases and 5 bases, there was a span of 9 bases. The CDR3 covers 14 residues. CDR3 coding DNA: TGCGCCAGCAGCTTGGAAGGAGGGAACAATGAGCAGTTCTTC. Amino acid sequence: CASSLEGGNNEQFF.

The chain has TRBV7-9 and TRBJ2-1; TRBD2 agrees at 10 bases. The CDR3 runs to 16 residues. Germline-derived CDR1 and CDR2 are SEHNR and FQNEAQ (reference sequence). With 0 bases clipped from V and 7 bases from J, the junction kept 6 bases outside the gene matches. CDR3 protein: CASSLAASGSVNEQFF. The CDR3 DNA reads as TGTGCCAGCAGCTTAGCTGCTAGCGGGAGTGTTAATGAGCAGTTCTTC.